Sequencing of this T cell receptor beta chain was carried out in a study of long-term antiretroviral therapy in people with HIV. V lost 4 bases and J lost 5, with 18 bases in between. The CDR3 contains 15 residues. The germline V gene encodes CDR1 SGDLS and CDR2 YYNGEE. Sequencing relied on immunoSEQ assay v3.0, run at survey level. The protocol was immunoSEQ multiplex PCR, while the TCRdb copy is restricted to in-frame clones and leaves out a portion. The sample lists under 20,000 clones, just under 80% occurring once. The clonotype originates from a woman between 50 and 59 years old with HIV. This chain uses TRBV9 with TRBJ1-2; a possible D gene is TRBD1 (5 bases). The source material was unsorted PBMCs, sampled 0.3 years after starting antiretroviral therapy. The CDR3 spells CASSLDGGVRYGYTF. The CDR3 nucleotides read TGTGCCAGCAGCCTCGACGGGGGGGTGAGGTATGGCTACACCTTC.